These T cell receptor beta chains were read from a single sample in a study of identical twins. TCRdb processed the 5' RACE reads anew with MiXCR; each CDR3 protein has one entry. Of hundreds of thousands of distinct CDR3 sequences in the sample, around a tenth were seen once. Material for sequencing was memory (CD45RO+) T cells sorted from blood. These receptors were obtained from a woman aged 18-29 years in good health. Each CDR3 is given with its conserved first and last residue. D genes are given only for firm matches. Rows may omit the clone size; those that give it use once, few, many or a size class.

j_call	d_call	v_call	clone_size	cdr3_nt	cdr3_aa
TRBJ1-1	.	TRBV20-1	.	TGCAGTGCTTCCAGCGACCGGAACACTGAAGCTTTCTTT	CSASSDRNTEAFF
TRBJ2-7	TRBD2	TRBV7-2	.	TGTGCCAGCAGCTTAGGATTTACGGGAGGGGAGCAGTACTTC	CASSLGFTGGEQYF
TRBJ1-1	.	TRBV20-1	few	TGCAGTGCTAGAGATGTGGGTCTGAACACTGAAGCTTTCTTT	CSARDVGLNTEAFF
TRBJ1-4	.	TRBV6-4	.	TGTGCCAGCAGTGACAATCCCGGGGAAAAACTGTTTTTT	CASSDNPGEKLFF
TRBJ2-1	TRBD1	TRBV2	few	TGTGCCAGCAGTGCTACACCCGGGACAGGGGGTACTGAGCAGTTCTTC	CASSATPGTGGTEQFF
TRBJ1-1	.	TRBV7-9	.	TGTGCCAGCAGCTTAGCGTGGGATTCTGGAGCTTTCTTT	CASSLAWDSGAFF
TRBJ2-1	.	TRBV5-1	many	TGCGCCAGCAGCCCACAAACCTCCTACAATGAGCAGTTCTTC	CASSPQTSYNEQFF
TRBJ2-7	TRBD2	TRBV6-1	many	TGTGCCAGCAGTGTAGCGGGAGGCACCTACGAGCAGTACTTC	CASSVAGGTYEQYF
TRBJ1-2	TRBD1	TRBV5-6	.	TGTGCCAGCAGCACCCGGGGGACAGGGCGCTATGGCTACACCTTC	CASSTRGTGRYGYTF
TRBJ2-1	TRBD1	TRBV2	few	TGTGCCAACCTCCGGGACAGTAATTACAATGAGCAGTTCTTC	CANLRDSNYNEQFF
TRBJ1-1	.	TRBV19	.	TGTGCCAGTAGTCCGGGGCGTGAAGCTTTCTTT	CASSPGREAFF
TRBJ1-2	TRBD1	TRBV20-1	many	TGCAGTGCCTACACAGGGGTCGGATACTATGGCTACACCTTC	CSAYTGVGYYGYTF
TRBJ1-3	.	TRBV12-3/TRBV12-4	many	TGTGCCAGCAGTTTAAGGGTGCAAGGAAACACCATATATTTT	CASSLRVQGNTIYF
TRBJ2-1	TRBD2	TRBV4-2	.	TGTGCCAGCAGCCAAGATTTGGGGGGGACCTACAATGAGCAGTTCTTC	CASSQDLGGTYNEQFF
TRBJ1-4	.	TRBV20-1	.	TGCAGTGCTGCTATGGGGACTAATGAAAAACTGTTTTTT	CSAAMGTNEKLFF
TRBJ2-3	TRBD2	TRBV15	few	TGTGCCACCAGCAGAGACTTACTAGCGGGCATCACAGATACGCAGTATTTT	CATSRDLLAGITDTQYF
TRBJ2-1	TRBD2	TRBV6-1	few	TGTGCCAGCAAGGGCGGGGGGGCCCATGAGCAGTTCTTC	CASKGGGAHEQFF
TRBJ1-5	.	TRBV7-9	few	TGTGCCACCGCGGGGGGGAATCAGCCCCAGCATTTT	CATAGGNQPQHF
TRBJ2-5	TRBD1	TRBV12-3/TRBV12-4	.	TGTGCCAGCAGTTCCGGACAGGGAGAGACCCAGTACTTC	CASSSGQGETQYF
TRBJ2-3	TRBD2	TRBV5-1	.	TGCGCCAGCAGCTTGCGTCTAGCGGGAGGCACAGATACGCAGTATTTT	CASSLRLAGGTDTQYF
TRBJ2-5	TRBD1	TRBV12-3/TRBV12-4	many	TGTGCCAGCAGTTTAGGGGGGACAGGAGGGGAGACCCAGTACTTC	CASSLGGTGGETQYF
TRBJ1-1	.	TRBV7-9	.	TGTGCCAGCAGCCTAATTGGGGACACTGAAGCTTTCTTT	CASSLIGDTEAFF
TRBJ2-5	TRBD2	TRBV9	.	TGTGCCAGCAGCGTAGCGACTAGCGGGCAAGAGACCCAGTACTTC	CASSVATSGQETQYF
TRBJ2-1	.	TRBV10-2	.	TGCGCCAGTGAGGGAGGCAGGGTGGACAATGAGCAGTTCTTC	CASEGGRVDNEQFF
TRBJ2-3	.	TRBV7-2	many	TGTGCCAGCAGCTTTTTCTCCCCAATCCCCACAGATACGCAGTATTTT	CASSFFSPIPTDTQYF
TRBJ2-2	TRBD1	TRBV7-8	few	TGTGCCAGCAGCGACTACAGGGGACCGGACACCGGGGAGCTGTTTTTT	CASSDYRGPDTGELFF
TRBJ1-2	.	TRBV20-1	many	TGCAGTGCTAGATCGGACAAGAACTATGGCTACACCTTC	CSARSDKNYGYTF
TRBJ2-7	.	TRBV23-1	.	TGCGCCAGCAGTCAGCCCCGAGACTTC	CASSQPRDF
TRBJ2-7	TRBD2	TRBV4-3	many	TGCGCCAGCAGCAGACTAGCGGGAGACGAGCAGTACTTC	CASSRLAGDEQYF